The present entry profiles one TCR beta chain with its context. Its antigen is unknown. These data originate in a study of cytomegalovirus exposure and HLA in healthy donors. Findings and caveats of the study: It has been reported that TCR beta sequences accurately predicted the HLA-A and HLA-B alleles of most subjects.

The PCR employed 60 Vbeta primers together with 13 Jbeta primers. Measured with immunoSEQ multiplex PCR; TCRdb has only the in-frame clones, and not every one. The sample yields more than 100,000 clones, about 85% seen once. The germline CDR1 and CDR2 sequences are MGHDK and SYGVNS. Trimming stripped 4 bases from V and 6 bases from J, with 13 bases between. The CDR3 length is 13 residues. The chain combines TRBV25-1 with TRBJ2-7; D may be TRBD2 (6 bases). The clonotype originates from a middle-aged man in good health and CMV-seronegative. Sequenced material: PBMCs. The DNA of the CDR3 is TGTGCCAGCAGTGCGGAGGGGAGAGTCGAGCAGTACTTC. Protein: CASSAEGRVEQYF.